A selection of T cell receptor beta chains follows, all from one sample in a study of T cells expressing NK-cell markers. TCRdb reprocessed the 5' RACE reads and reports one entry per CDR3 protein, with no DNA. Recorded for this sample: 550,000 to 600,000 distinct CDR3 sequences. The specimen sequenced was blood T cells: a sorted CD56 or NKG2C T cell subset, CD4+ or CD8+ T cells, or bulk PBMC T cells (not recorded which). All receptors derive from a young man in good health. Each CDR3 is given with its conserved first and last residue.

length: 15; J: TRBJ1-1; V: TRBV27; CDR3: CASRKTRTLNTEAFF
length: 14; J: TRBJ2-7; V: TRBV12-3/TRBV12-4; CDR3: CASARSEEAYEQYF
length: 13; J: TRBJ1-1; V: TRBV15; CDR3: CATSANQGQQAFF
length: 12; J: TRBJ2-5; V: TRBV30; CDR3: CASRGSGETQYF
length: 14; J: TRBJ1-6; V: TRBV27; CDR3: CASTSATVNSPLHF
length: 18; J: TRBJ2-3; V: TRBV5-1; CDR3: CASSFKIGTSGSPDTQYF
length: 15; J: TRBJ2-1; V: TRBV18; CDR3: CASTHGQGPYNEQFF
length: 12; J: TRBJ2-1; V: TRBV3-1; CDR3: CASSQARAEQFF
length: 15; J: TRBJ2-1; V: TRBV4-2; CDR3: CASSPGLAGVGEQFF
length: 13; J: TRBJ2-1; V: TRBV12-3/TRBV12-4; CDR3: CASGYRGVWEQFF
length: 15; J: TRBJ2-1; V: TRBV5-1; CDR3: CASTQAAVEYNEQFF
length: 14; J: TRBJ2-3; V: TRBV28; CDR3: CASTRTESTDTQYF
length: 14; J: TRBJ2-2; V: TRBV28; CDR3: CASSPIQGKGELFF
length: 17; J: TRBJ2-2; V: TRBV14; CDR3: CASSQDSDWKNTGELFF
length: 13; J: TRBJ1-1; V: TRBV18; CDR3: CASQFSLDTEAFF
length: 16; J: TRBJ2-1; V: TRBV5-1; CDR3: CASSLSPTESYNEQFF
length: 14; J: TRBJ2-2; V: TRBV20-1; CDR3: CSARDPVDTGELFF
length: 13; J: TRBJ1-5; V: TRBV25-1; CDR3: CASSETGHQPQHF
length: 17; J: TRBJ1-5; V: TRBV4-1; CDR3: CASSTRTGRISNQPQHF
length: 15; J: TRBJ1-3; V: TRBV5-6; CDR3: CASSLAAGSGNTIYF
length: 15; J: TRBJ2-7; V: TRBV6-5; CDR3: CASSYLTSGRAEQYF
length: 15; J: TRBJ2-3; V: TRBV19; CDR3: CASSPTRVGTDTQYF
length: 13; J: TRBJ1-2; V: TRBV10-2; CDR3: CASSDPNLYGYTF
length: 11; J: TRBJ1-4; V: TRBV29-1; CDR3: CSVGEPEKLFF
length: 15; J: TRBJ2-3; V: TRBV18; CDR3: CASSPGGSLRDTQYF
length: 14; J: TRBJ2-2; V: TRBV12-3/TRBV12-4; CDR3: CASTQLANTGELFF
length: 14; J: TRBJ2-1; V: TRBV20-1; CDR3: CSARGMGENYEQFF
length: 14; J: TRBJ1-4; V: TRBV10-3; CDR3: CAISEQGSNEKLFF
length: 15; J: TRBJ1-5; V: TRBV7-9; CDR3: CASSPTGDSNQPQHF
length: 15; J: TRBJ2-7; V: TRBV29-1; CDR3: CSVGGGLAGTYEQYF
length: 17; J: TRBJ2-1; V: TRBV20-1; CDR3: CSAAGTSGRAYRLGQFF
length: 14; J: TRBJ2-2; V: TRBV29-1; CDR3: CSAGPPTDTGELFF
length: 17; J: TRBJ1-2; V: TRBV20-1; CDR3: CSARDLNRGLVSSGYTF
length: 13; J: TRBJ2-5; V: TRBV12-3/TRBV12-4; CDR3: CASASGRGETQYF
length: 15; J: TRBJ2-3; V: TRBV10-3; CDR3: CAISGTSERTDTQYF
length: 16; J: TRBJ2-7; V: TRBV20-1; CDR3: CSAREEDRGNLYEQYF
length: 15; J: TRBJ2-2; V: TRBV12-3/TRBV12-4; CDR3: CASSERGEGTGELFF
length: 14; J: TRBJ1-2; V: TRBV12-3/TRBV12-4; CDR3: CASSLRGTGAGYTF
length: 15; J: TRBJ2-5; V: TRBV5-1; CDR3: CASSLAVASQETQYF
length: 14; J: TRBJ1-1; V: TRBV7-2; CDR3: CASSLRQPNTEAFF
length: 18; J: TRBJ2-3; V: TRBV7-2; CDR3: CASSPATLVMKSTDTQYF
length: 17; J: TRBJ2-3; V: TRBV20-1; CDR3: CSASFLASGRATDTQYF